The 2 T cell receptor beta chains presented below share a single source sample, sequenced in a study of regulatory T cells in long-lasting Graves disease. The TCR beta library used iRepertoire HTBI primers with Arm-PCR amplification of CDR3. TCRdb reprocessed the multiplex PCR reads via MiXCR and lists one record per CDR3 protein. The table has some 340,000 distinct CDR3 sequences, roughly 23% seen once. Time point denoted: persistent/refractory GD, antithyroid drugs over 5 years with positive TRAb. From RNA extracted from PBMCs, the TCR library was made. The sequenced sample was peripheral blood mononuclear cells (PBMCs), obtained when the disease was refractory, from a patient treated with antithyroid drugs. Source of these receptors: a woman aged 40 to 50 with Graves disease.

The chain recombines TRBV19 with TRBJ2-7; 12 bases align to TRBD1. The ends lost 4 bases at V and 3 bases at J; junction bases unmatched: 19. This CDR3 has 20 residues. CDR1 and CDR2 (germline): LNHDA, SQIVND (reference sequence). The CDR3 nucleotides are TGTGCCAGTAGTACCCGACGAGCTTGGGACAGGGGGCGCTCAGACTACGAGCAGTACTTC. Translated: CASSTRRAWDRGRSDYEQYF. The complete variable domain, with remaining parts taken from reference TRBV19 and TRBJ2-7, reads DGGITQSPKYLFRKEGQNVTLSCEQNLNHDAMYWYRQDPGQGLRLIYYSQIVNDFQKGDIAEGYSVSREKKESFPLTVTSAQKNPTAFYLCASSTRRAWDRGRSDYEQYFGPGTRLTVT.

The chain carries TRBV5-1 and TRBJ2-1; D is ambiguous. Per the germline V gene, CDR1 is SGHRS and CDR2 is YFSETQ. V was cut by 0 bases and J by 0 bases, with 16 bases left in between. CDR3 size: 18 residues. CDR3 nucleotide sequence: TGCGCCAGCAGCTTGGCCCGTGGGAACTACCACTCCTACAATGAGCAGTTCTTC. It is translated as CASSLARGNYHSYNEQFF.